This T cell receptor (beta chain) came from a study of identical twins. This clonotype was seen more than once but under ten times. The length of the CDR3 is 16 residues. Deletions cut 1 base from V and 5 bases from J, with 15 bases between. Looked up from germline, CDR1 is SGHTA and CDR2 is FQGNSA. Template switching introduced a universal primer site, and the cDNA bore unique molecular identifiers. TCRdb reanalysed the 5' RACE reads using MiXCR and keeps one entry per CDR3 protein. The repertoire holds about 520,000 distinct CDR3 sequences, with 22% as singletons. These data also formed part of another study, on T cells expressing NK-cell markers. That study reports: Whether expanded NKG2C-expressing T cell clones recognize HCMV is unknown.

The chain combines TRBV7-2 with TRBJ1-5; D is possibly TRBD1 (6 bases). Sequencing used CD4+ T cells sorted from blood. This receptor was identified in a woman under 30 in good health. The chain's CDR3 is CASSLGRGRGDQPQHF. The CDR3 region has the DNA TGTGCCAGCAGCTTAGGACGGGGCAGGGGCGATCAGCCCCAGCATTTT.